This T cell receptor beta chain was recovered during a study of blood T cell repertoires in COVID-19. Sequenced by immunoSEQ multiplex PCR; TCRdb stores in-frame clones only, minus some. The table includes around 260,000 clones, approximately 86% detected once. The CDR3 is 16 amino acids. Germline V gene sequence: CDR1 SGHRS, CDR2 YFSETQ. With V trimmed by 0 bases and J by 3 bases, 9 bases remained unmatched. The genes are TRBV5-1 and TRBJ2-7, with 7 positions matching TRBD1. The sequencing input was peripheral blood. The receptor comes from a man between 35 and 55 years old who had recovered from COVID-19. CDR3 in amino acids: CASSLVPGQRIYEQYF. CDR3 in DNA: TGCGCCAGCAGCTTGGTACCGGGACAGAGGATCTACGAGCAGTACTTC.